The clone carrying this T cell receptor (beta chain) was seen a handful of times. This sample is part of a study of graft-versus-host responses after intestinal transplantation. Broader study findings: Declines in HvG clones occurring early post-transplant were associated with peak circulating GvH clone levels.

Co-plating was performed using around 200,000 CFSE-labeled responder cells and around 200,000 irradiated, violet-dye-labeled stimulator cells. The V end was cut by 1 base, the J end by 10 bases, with 14 bases between. The CDR3 is made up of 15 amino acids. The germline V gene encodes CDR1 MGHRA and CDR2 YSYEKL. Repertoires were generated with immunoSEQ multiplex PCR, while TCRdb's copy carries only in-frame clones and drops some. This sample has about 9,100 clones; 29% occur once, and the top ten carry more than 5.5%. The chain recombines TRBV4-1 with TRBJ1-6; D possibly corresponds to TRBD1 (6 bases). The receptor was isolated from a human patient who received an intestinal transplant. The source was alloreactive CD8+ T cells from a mixed lymphocyte reaction culture, collected before intestinal transplant. This sample's subset: CFSE-low proliferating T cells sorted from approximately 6-day pre-transplant mixed lymphocyte reaction (GvH or HvG direction). This CDR3 reads CASSQVGGGGSPLHF. The CDR3 DNA follows: TGCGCCAGCAGCCAAGTAGGGGGGGGCGGGTCACCCCTCCACTTT.